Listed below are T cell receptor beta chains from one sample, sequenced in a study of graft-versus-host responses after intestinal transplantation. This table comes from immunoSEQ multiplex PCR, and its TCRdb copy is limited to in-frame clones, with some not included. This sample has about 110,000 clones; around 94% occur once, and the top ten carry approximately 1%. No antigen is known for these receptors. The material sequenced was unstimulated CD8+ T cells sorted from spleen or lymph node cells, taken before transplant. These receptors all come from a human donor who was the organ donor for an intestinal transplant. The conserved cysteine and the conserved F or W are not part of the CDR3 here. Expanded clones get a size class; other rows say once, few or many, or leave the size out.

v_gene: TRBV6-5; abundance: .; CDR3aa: ASSYASGGLYEQY
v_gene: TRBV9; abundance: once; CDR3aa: ASSPSPSGRRETQY
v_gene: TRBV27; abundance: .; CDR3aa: ASSIVGVTEAF
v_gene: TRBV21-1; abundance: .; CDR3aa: ASSKDIGGSSNEKLF
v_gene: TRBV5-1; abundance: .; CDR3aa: ASSLAESSTDTQY
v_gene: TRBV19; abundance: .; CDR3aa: ASSALGQAQH
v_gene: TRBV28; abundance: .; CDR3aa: ASSLFGGNTEAF
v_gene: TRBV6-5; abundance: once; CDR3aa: ASSYSRSNEQF
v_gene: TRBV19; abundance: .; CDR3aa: ASSIDRLSNTEAF
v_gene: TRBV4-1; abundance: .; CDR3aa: ASSPWGVGGALPREQY
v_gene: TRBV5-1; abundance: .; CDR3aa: ASSWRRGGENNEQF
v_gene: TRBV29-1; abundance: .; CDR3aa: SVVGQPYEQY
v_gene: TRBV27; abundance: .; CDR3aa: ASRFALAATGSSYNEQF
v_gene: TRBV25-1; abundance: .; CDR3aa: ASTSPGQGNEQY
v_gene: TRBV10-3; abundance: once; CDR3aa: AISETGDQPQH
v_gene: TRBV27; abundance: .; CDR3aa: ASRSYRGLNEQF
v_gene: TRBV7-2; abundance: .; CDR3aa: ASTAPRGSTDTQY
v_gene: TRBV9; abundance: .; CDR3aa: ASSVGSGQYNYGYT
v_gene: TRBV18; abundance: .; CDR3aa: ASSPRRQIEQY
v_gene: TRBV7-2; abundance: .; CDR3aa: ASSFGGNPREDEQF
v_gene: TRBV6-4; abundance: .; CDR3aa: ASRRGPMNTEAF
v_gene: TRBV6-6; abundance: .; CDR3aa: ASSPRNQVLTEAF
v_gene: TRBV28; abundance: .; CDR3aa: AGSSGGSSYNEQF
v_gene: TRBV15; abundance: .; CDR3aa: ATSPGQVYGYT